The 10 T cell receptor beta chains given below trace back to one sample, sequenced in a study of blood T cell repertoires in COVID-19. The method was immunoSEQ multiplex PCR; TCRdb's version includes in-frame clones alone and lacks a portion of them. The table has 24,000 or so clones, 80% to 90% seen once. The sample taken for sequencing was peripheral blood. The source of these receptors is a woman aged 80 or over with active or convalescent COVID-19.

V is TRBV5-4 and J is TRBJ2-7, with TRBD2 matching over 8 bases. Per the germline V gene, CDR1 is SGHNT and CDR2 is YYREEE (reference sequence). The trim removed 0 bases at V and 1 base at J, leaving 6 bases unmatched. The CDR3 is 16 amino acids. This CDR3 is CASSLEVLAASYEQYF. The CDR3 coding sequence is TGTGCCAGCAGCTTGGAAGTACTAGCGGCTTCCTACGAGCAGTACTTC. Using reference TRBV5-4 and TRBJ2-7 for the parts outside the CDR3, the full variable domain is ETGVTQSPTHLIKTRGQQVTLRCSSQSGHNTVSWYQQALGQGPQFIFQYYREEENGRGNFPPRFSGLQFPNYSSELNVNALELDDSALYLCASSLEVLAASYEQYFGPGTRLTVT.

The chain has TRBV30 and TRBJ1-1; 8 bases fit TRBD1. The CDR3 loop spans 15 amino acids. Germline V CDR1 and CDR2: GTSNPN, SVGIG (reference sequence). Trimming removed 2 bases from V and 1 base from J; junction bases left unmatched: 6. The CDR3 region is CAWSLQQGGNTEAFF. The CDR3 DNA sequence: TGTGCCTGGAGTCTTCAACAGGGGGGGAACACTGAAGCTTTCTTT.

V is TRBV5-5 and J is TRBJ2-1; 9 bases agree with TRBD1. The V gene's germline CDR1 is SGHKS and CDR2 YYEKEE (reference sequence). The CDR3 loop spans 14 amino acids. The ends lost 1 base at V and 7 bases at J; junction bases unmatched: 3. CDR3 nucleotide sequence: TGTGCCAGCAGCTTGACAGGGGGCGGAAATGAGCAGTTCTTC. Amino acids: CASSLTGGGNEQFF.

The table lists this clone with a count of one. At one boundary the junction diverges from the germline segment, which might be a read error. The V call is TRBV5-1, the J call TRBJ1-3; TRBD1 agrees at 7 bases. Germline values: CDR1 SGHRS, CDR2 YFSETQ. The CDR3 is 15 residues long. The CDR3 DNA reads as TGCGCCAGCAGTTTGGGACAGAATGCTGGAAACACCATATATTTT. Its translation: CASSLGQNAGNTIYF.

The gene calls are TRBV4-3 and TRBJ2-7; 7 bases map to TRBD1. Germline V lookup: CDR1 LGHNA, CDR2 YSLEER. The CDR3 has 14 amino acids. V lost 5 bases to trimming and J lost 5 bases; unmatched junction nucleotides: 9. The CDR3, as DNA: TGCGCCAGCAGCGGACAGGCACCGACGGACGAGCAGTACTTC. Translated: CASSGQAPTDEQYF.

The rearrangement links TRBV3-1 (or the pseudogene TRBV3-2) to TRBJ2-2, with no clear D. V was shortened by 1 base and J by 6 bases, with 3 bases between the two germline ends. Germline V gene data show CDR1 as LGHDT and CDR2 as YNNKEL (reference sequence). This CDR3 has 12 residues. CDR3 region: CASSQAAGELFF. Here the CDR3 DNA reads TGTGCCAGCAGCCAAGCGGCCGGGGAGCTGTTTTTT.

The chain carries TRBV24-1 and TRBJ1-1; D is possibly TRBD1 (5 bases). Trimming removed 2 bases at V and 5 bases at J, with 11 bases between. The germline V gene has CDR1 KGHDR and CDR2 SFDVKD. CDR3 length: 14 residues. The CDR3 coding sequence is TGTGCCACCAGTGATTATGGGGGGAAAACTGAAGCTTTCTTT. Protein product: CATSDYGGKTEAFF.

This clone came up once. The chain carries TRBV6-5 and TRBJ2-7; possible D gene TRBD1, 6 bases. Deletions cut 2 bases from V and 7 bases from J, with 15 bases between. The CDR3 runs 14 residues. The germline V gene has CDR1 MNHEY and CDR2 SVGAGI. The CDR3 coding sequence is TGTGCCAGCAGTTACACAGGACAGCCCGGGGAGCAGTACTTC. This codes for CASSYTGQPGEQYF.

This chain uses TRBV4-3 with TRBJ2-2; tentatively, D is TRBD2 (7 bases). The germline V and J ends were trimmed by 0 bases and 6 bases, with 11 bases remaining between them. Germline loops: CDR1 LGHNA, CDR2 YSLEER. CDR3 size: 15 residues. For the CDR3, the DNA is TGCGCCAGCAGCCAAGATGGGCGGGGGCCCGGGGAGCTGTTTTTT. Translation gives CASSQDGRGPGELFF.

This chain's CDR3 is CASSLGQGSWTEAFF. CDR3 DNA sequence: TGCGCCAGCAGCTTGGGACAGGGGAGTTGGACTGAAGCTTTCTTT. The chain combines TRBV5-1 with TRBJ1-1, with 8 bases that match TRBD1. The CDR3 runs to 15 residues. J gave up 5 bases and V 0 bases, and 6 bases lay outside the gene matches. CDR1 is SGHRS and CDR2 is YFSETQ in the germline V gene.